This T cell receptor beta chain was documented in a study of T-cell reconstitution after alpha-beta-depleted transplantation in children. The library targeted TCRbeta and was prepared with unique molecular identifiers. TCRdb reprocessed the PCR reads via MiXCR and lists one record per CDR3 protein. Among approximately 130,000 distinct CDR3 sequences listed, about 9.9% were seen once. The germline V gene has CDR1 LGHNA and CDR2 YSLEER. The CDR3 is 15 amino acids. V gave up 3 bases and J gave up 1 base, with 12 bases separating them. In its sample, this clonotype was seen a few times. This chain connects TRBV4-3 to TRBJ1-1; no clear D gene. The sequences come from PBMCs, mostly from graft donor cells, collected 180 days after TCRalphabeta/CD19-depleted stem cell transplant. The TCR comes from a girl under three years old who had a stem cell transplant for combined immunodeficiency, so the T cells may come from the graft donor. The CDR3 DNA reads TGCGCCAGCAGCCACGCCGGGCTCCAGAACACTGAAGCTTTCTTT. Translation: CASSHAGLQNTEAFF.